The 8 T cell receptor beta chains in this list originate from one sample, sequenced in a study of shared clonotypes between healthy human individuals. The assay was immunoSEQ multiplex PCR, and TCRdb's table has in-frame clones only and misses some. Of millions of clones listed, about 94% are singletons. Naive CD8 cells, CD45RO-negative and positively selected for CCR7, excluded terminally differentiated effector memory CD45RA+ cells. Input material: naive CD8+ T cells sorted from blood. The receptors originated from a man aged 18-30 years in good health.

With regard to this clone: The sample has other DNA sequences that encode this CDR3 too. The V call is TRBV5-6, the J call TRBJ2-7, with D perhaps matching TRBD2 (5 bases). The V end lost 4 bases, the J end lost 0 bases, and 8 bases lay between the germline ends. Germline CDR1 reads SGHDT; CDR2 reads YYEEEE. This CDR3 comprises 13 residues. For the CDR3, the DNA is TGTGCCAGCAGCCTGGGGAGCTCCTACGAGCAGTACTTC. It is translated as CASSLGSSYEQYF. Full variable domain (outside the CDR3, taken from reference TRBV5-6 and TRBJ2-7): DAGVTQSPTHLIKTRGQQVTLRCSPKSGHDTVSWYQQALGQGPQFIFQYYEEEERQRGNFPDRFSGHQFPNYSSELNVNALLLGDSALYLCASSLGSSYEQYFGPGTRLTVT.

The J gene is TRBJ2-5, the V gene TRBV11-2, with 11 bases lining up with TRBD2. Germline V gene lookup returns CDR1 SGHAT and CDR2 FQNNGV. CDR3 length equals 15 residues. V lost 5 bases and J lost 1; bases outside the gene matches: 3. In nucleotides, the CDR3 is TGTGCCAGCAGCCCCCTAGCGGGGGGCCAAGAGACCCAGTACTTC. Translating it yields CASSPLAGGQETQYF.

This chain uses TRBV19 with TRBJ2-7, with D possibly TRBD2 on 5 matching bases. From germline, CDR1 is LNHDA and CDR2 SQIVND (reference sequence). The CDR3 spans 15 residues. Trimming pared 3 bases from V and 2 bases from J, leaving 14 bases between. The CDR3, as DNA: TGTGCCAGTAGTATTGAGCGGACCCTGCCCTACGAGCAGTACTTC. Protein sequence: CASSIERTLPYEQYF.

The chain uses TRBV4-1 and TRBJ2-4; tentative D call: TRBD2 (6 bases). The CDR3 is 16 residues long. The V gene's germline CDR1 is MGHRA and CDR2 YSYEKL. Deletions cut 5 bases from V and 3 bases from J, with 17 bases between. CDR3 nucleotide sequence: TGCGCCAGCAGCAAAGGCCTACTAGCAATCAAAAACATTCAGTACTTC. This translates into CASSKGLLAIKNIQYF.

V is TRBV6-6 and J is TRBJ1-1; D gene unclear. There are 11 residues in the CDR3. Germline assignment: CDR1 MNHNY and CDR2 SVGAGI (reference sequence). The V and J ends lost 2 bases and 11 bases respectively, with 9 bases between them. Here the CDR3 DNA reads TGTGCCAGCAGTTACGTCGGGGAGGCTTTCTTT. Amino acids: CASSYVGEAFF.

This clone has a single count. CDR3 residues: CAWSLGGAAFF. CDR3 in DNA: TGTGCCTGGAGTTTAGGGGGGGCGGCTTTCTTT. The J gene is TRBJ1-1, the V gene TRBV30, with a possible D match to TRBD1 (6 bases). CDR1 is GTSNPN and CDR2 is SVGIG in the germline V gene (reference sequence). V was shortened by 2 bases and J by 11 bases, with 12 bases between the two germline ends. This CDR3 region has 11 residues.

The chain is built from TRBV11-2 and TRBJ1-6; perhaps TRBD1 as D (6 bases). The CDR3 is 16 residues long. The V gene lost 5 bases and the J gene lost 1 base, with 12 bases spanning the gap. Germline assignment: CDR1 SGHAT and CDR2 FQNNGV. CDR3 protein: CASSRIQGSYNSPLHF. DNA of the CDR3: TGTGCCAGCAGCCGAATACAGGGATCCTATAATTCACCCCTCCACTTT.

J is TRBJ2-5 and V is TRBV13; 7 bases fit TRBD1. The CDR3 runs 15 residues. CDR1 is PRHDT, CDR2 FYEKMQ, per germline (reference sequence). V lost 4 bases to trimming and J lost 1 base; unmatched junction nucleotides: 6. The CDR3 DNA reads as TGTGCCAGCAGCTACGGACAGGACCTCCAAGAGACCCAGTACTTC. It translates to CASSYGQDLQETQYF.